These 14 T cell receptor beta chains were sequenced from one sample in a study of cytomegalovirus exposure and HLA in healthy donors. It was with 60 Vbeta and 13 Jbeta primers that the PCR ran. Using immunoSEQ multiplex PCR, the repertoire was profiled, and TCRdb retains in-frame clones only, with some absent. The repertoire table contains about 50,000 clones. Sequencing was performed on PBMCs. These receptors all stem from a woman aged 60-70 years in good health and CMV-seropositive.

This chain uses TRBV7-9 with TRBJ2-2; TRBD2 is a possible D gene (7 bases). The CDR3 has 16 amino acids. V dropped 5 bases and J dropped 5 bases, with 18 bases sitting between them. The germline V gene encodes CDR1 SEHNR and CDR2 FQNEAQ (reference sequence). Here the CDR3 reads CASSDLQGGGTGELFF. The CDR3 nucleotides are TGTGCCAGCAGCGACCTACAGGGCGGGGGAACCGGGGAGCTGTTTTTT.

The rearrangement joins TRBV4-3 to TRBJ2-1; the D gene is possibly TRBD2 (6 bases). Per germline, CDR1 LGHNA and CDR2 YSLEER. The V and J ends lost 0 bases and 5 bases respectively, with 14 bases between them. This CDR3 is built from 16 residues. The CDR3 DNA follows: TGCGCCAGCAGCCAAGAAGGCAGCCGACTAGACAATGAGCAGTTCTTC. Protein product: CASSQEGSRLDNEQFF.

The V gene is TRBV6-1, the J gene TRBJ1-2; D gene unclear. V was cut by 7 bases and J by 0 bases, with 12 bases left in between. Germline V lookup: CDR1 MNHNS, CDR2 SASEGT. The CDR3 length is 14 residues. The CDR3 region has the DNA TGTGCCAGCATCGTGGTCCCAGCTAACTATGGCTACACCTTC. It translates to CASIVVPANYGYTF.

V is TRBV6-1 and J is TRBJ1-5, with 8 nucleotides matching TRBD1. This CDR3 has 16 amino acids. Germline values: CDR1 MNHNS, CDR2 SASEGT. Trimming took 4 bases from V and 5 from J; bases not matched to a gene: 10. This chain's CDR3 is CASSADRGVSDQPQHF. The CDR3 bases are TGTGCCAGCAGTGCTGACAGGGGAGTAAGCGATCAGCCCCAGCATTTT.

The rearrangement joins TRBV28 to TRBJ1-1; TRBD1 matches 10 bases. CDR1 MDHEN and CDR2 SYDVKM come from the germline V gene. The CDR3 is made up of 15 amino acids. V trimming: 6 bases; J trimming: 4 bases; junction bases outside the gene matches: 8. CDR3 coding DNA: TGTGCCAGCAGCCTTTCCGGGACAGGGGCCACTGAAGCTTTCTTT. It specifies CASSLSGTGATEAFF.

The chain couples TRBV5-1 to TRBJ1-2; TRBD1 aligns across 10 bases. Germline loops: CDR1 SGHRS, CDR2 YFSETQ. Trimming at V came to 0 bases and at J to 3 bases, leaving 2 bases not matched to a gene. The CDR3 has 15 residues. The CDR3 reads CASSLGQGAYYGYTF. In DNA form, the CDR3 reads TGCGCCAGCAGCTTGGGACAGGGGGCTTACTATGGCTACACCTTC. The whole variable domain, filled in from reference TRBV5-1 and TRBJ1-2, reads KAGVTQTPRYLIKTRGQQVTLSCSPISGHRSVSWYQQTPGQGLQFLFEYFSETQRNKGNFPGRFSGRQFSNSRSEMNVSTLELGDSALYLCASSLGQGAYYGYTFGSGTRLTVV.

The genes are TRBV7-9 and TRBJ1-1, with 9 nucleotides matching TRBD1. This CDR3 comprises 15 residues. Germline CDR1 and CDR2: SEHNR and FQNEAQ (reference sequence). J lost 4 bases, V lost 3 bases, and 6 bases had no gene match. CDR3 sequence reads: CASSFPGTGITEAFF. CDR3 DNA sequence: TGTGCCAGCAGCTTTCCCGGGACAGGGATCACTGAAGCTTTCTTT.

The chain has TRBV5-1 and TRBJ1-1, with 8 nucleotides matching TRBD1. This CDR3 spans 16 amino acids. After removal of 8 bases from V and 0 bases from J, the junction contained 12 bases not matched to a gene. The germline V gene encodes CDR1 SGHRS and CDR2 YFSETQ. The DNA of the CDR3 is TGCGCCAGTTATCAGGGGGCCCGGGGACTGAACACTGAAGCTTTCTTT. Its translation is CASYQGARGLNTEAFF.

The V call is TRBV15, the J call TRBJ1-2, with D perhaps TRBD1 (6 bases). Per germline, CDR1 LNHNV and CDR2 YYDKDF (reference sequence). This CDR3 has 14 residues. Trimming took 5 bases from V and 8 from J, leaving 18 bases between them. DNA for the CDR3: TGTGCCACCAGCCGTACCTCAACAGGGTTCGGCTACACCTTC. It codes for CATSRTSTGFGYTF.

The genes are TRBV5-1 and TRBJ1-5; possible D gene TRBD1, 5 bases. The germline V and J ends were trimmed by 4 bases and 1 base, with 9 bases remaining between them. The CDR3 spans 14 residues. Per germline, CDR1 SGHRS and CDR2 YFSETQ. CDR3 coding DNA: TGCGCCAGCAGCCATGACAGCAGCAATCAGCCCCAGCATTTT. As protein: CASSHDSSNQPQHF.

CDR3 DNA sequence: TGTGCCAGCAGTTTCTCCGCCGGGACAGGGGACACTGAAGCTTTCTTT. Translated: CASSFSAGTGDTEAFF. J is TRBJ1-1 and V is TRBV27, with 10 bases fitting TRBD1. Trimming removed 3 bases from V and 3 bases from J; junction bases left unmatched: 7. The CDR3 is 16 residues long. CDR1 is MNHEY, CDR2 SMNVEV, per germline (reference sequence).

The rearrangement links TRBV14 to TRBJ1-2; the D is unclear. CDR3 size: 15 residues. The V gene lost 2 bases and the J gene lost 6 bases, with 16 bases spanning the gap. The germline V gene encodes CDR1 SGHDN and CDR2 FVKESK. The CDR3 nucleotides read TGTGCCAGCAGCCAACTACCGATTGGGCCTAATGGCTACACCTTC. The encoded protein is CASSQLPIGPNGYTF.

The chain's CDR3 is CASSRDRDVSEAFF. DNA of the CDR3: TGTGCCAGTAGTAGGGACAGGGACGTGAGTGAAGCTTTCTTT. The chain carries TRBV19 and TRBJ1-1, with 9 positions matching TRBD1. Germline V CDR1 and CDR2: LNHDA, SQIVND (reference sequence). This CDR3 contains 14 residues. With 4 bases clipped from V and 7 bases from J, the junction kept 7 bases outside the gene matches.

V usage is TRBV6-1 and J usage is TRBJ2-7; 9 positions match TRBD1. Germline V lookup: CDR1 MNHNS, CDR2 SASEGT. The V and J ends lost 6 bases and 4 bases, in that order; junction bases with no gene match: 10. The CDR3 length is 15 residues. The CDR3 DNA sequence: TGTGCCAGCAGCTTAACAGGGGGCGGCGAATACGAGCAGTACTTC. Protein: CASSLTGGGEYEQYF.